This TCR beta chain came from a study of T cell changes during pregnancy in multiple sclerosis (dated by TCRdb to about 2019). At the level of the whole study: The study examined how the T cell repertoire changed over the course of pregnancy in women with multiple sclerosis.

Library preparation used the immunoSEQ multiplex PCR assay. The clones in this table, taken by TCRdb from immuneACCESS, are in-frame only. Not every clone is retained; where verified, under half of the shortfall comes from an unresolved V gene, and the cause of the rest is unknown. Present in this sample are approximately 74,000 clones, over 80% of which were seen just once. The ten largest clones take up 2% to 2.5% of the sample. Remarks on this clone: Its antigen is currently not known. No clone much larger than this one lies a single base away; base qualities are absent.

Its CDR3 holds 13 amino acids, cysteine through phenylalanine. Only the CDR3 DNA is retained, 39 bases long and in frame from the first base. The germline V gene encodes CDR1 SEHNR and CDR2 FQNEAQ (reference sequence). V and J are truncated by 5 bases and 1 base respectively, leaving an intervening sequence of 6 bases. The sample in question was peripheral blood, obtained before pregnancy. The clonotype originates from a female donor with multiple sclerosis, enrolled in a pregnancy study. The receptor chain draws on TRBV7-9 and TRBJ1-5, with the D gene uncertain. The nucleotides read TGTGCCAGCAGCCGACTGAGCAATCAGCCCCAGCATTTT. Translated, it gives CASSRLSNQPQHF.